A single sample is the source of the 20 T cell receptor beta chains below, sequenced in a study of T cell repertoires in cytomegalovirus infection. From the reads, TCRdb called clonotypes with MiXCR, one entry per CDR3 protein. The sample has about 360,000 distinct CDR3 sequences, 15% to 20% seen once. The sample taken for sequencing was PBMCs. Receptors originate from a human donor in good health (CMV status not recorded). Some clones in this sample may be carry-over from other donors' samples.

CDR3 in amino acids: CASSLPGRGRTEAFF. DNA of the CDR3: TGTGCCAGCAGCTTACCCGGCAGGGGAAGGACTGAAGCTTTCTTT. The chain couples TRBV11-2 to TRBJ1-1; D is possibly TRBD1 (6 bases). With 2 bases removed from V and 5 bases from J, the gap between germline ends came to 15 bases. In germline, CDR1 is SGHAT, CDR2 FQNNGV. There are 15 residues in the CDR3.

In this sample, this clonotype turned up many times. This sequence joins TRBV7-2 and TRBJ1-6, with 8 bases identical to TRBD1. The CDR3 sequence is 14 residues long. CDR1 and CDR2 from the germline V gene are SGHTA and FQGNSA. Losses at the gene ends were 5 bases for V and 6 bases for J; bases not matched to a gene: 3. The CDR3 bases are TGTGCCAGCAGCCCGGACAGGGCTAATTCACCCCTCCACTTT. It specifies CASSPDRANSPLHF.

The chain employs TRBV20-1 and TRBJ2-6; D is undetermined. The CDR3 is 15 residues long. Trimming took 1 base from V and 3 from J, leaving 10 bases between them. Germline V CDR1 and CDR2: DFQATT, SNEGSKA (reference sequence). The CDR3 protein is CSARGGVGGANVLTF. The CDR3 DNA sequence: TGCAGTGCTAGAGGCGGAGTAGGTGGGGCCAACGTCCTGACTTTC.

The V call is TRBV29-1, the J call TRBJ2-5, with TRBD1 matching 7 bases. The CDR3 consists of 13 residues. Per the germline V gene, CDR1 is SQVTM and CDR2 is ANQGSEA. Trimming cost V 5 bases and J 1 base; bases outside gene matches: 4. The CDR3 nucleotides are TGCAGCGTTAACCGGGACAGCCAAGAGACCCAGTACTTC. Amino acids: CSVNRDSQETQYF.

A few counts support this clonotype. The chain recombines TRBV7-9 with TRBJ2-1, with 7 bases matching TRBD1. Unmatched junction bases numbered 4, after V lost 5 bases and J lost 6 bases. CDR3 length: 13 residues. CDR1 SEHNR and CDR2 FQNEAQ come from the germline V gene (reference sequence). In DNA form, the CDR3 reads TGTGCCAGCAGCCGGGACAGCTTCAATGAGCAGTTCTTC. Protein product: CASSRDSFNEQFF.

V usage is TRBV7-6 and J usage is TRBJ2-1; no definite D call. Germline CDR1 SGHVS, CDR2 FNYEAQ. The germline V and J ends were trimmed by 0 bases and 5 bases, with 8 bases remaining between them. CDR3 size: 14 residues. The CDR3 sequence is CASSLAPTHNEQFF. CDR3 nucleotide sequence: TGTGCCAGCAGCTTAGCTCCCACCCACAATGAGCAGTTCTTC.

This clonotype was observed a handful of times. The gene calls are TRBV3-1 and TRBJ2-5, with 7 bases aligning to TRBD1. J gave up 4 bases and V 1 base, and 3 bases lay outside the gene matches. Germline CDR1 reads LGHDT; CDR2 reads YNNKEL (reference sequence). The CDR3 runs to 14 residues. CDR3 residues: CASSQGTGAETQYF. The CDR3 coding sequence is TGTGCCAGCAGCCAAGGTACAGGGGCAGAGACCCAGTACTTC.

The rearrangement links TRBV7-9 to TRBJ2-1; D possibly matches TRBD1 or TRBD2 (5 bases each). The germline V and J ends were trimmed by 4 bases and 11 bases, with 12 bases remaining between them. The V gene's germline CDR1 is SEHNR and CDR2 FQNEAQ (reference sequence). This CDR3 is 12 amino acids long. The CDR3 region is CASSSGRGKQFF. Here the CDR3 DNA reads TGTGCCAGCAGCTCGGGACGGGGTAAGCAGTTCTTC. Complete variable domain (other parts from reference TRBV7-9 and TRBJ2-1): DTGVSQNPRHKITKRGQNVTFRCDPISEHNRLYWYRQTLGQGPEFLTYFQNEAQLEKSRLLSDRFSAERPKGSFSTLEIQRTEQGDSAMYLCASSSGRGKQFFGPGTRLTVL.

The chain links TRBV29-1 to TRBJ2-4, with 9 bases lining up with TRBD1. The V gene end was trimmed by 7 bases and the J gene end by 8 bases; junction bases not matched to a gene: 6. Germline V gene data show CDR1 as SQVTM and CDR2 as ANQGSEA. The CDR3 sequence is 12 residues long. CDR3 loop: CSAATGGDIQYF. As DNA, the CDR3 is TGCAGCGCTGCGACAGGGGGGGACATTCAGTACTTC.

The J gene is TRBJ2-7, the V gene TRBV20-1; D remains unclear. CDR3 length equals 12 residues. The V and J ends lost 3 bases and 1 base respectively, with 7 bases between them. The germline gives CDR1 DFQATT, CDR2 SNEGSKA (reference sequence). CDR3 in DNA: TGCAGTGCTAGCGTGGCGTCCTACGAGCAGTACTTC. Its protein is CSASVASYEQYF.

The chain uses TRBV15 and TRBJ2-6; D possibly matches TRBD1 or TRBD2 (5 bases each). Trimming took 1 base from V and 3 from J, leaving 19 bases between them. Germline CDR1 reads LNHNV; CDR2 reads YYDKDF (reference sequence). This CDR3 has 19 amino acids. In DNA, the CDR3 is TGTGCCACCAGCAGAGGTTCAAGTCGAGGGGAACTTGGGGCCAACGTCCTGACTTTC. It yields the protein CATSRGSSRGELGANVLTF.

This clonotype has just a few counts. The chain employs TRBV11-2 and TRBJ2-3; D remains ambiguous. The V gene lost 4 bases and the J gene lost 5 bases, with 7 bases spanning the gap. The CDR3 totals 12 residues. In germline, CDR1 is SGHAT, CDR2 FQNNGV. CDR3 loop: CASSSDGDTQYF. In DNA, the CDR3 is TGTGCCAGCAGCTCGGACGGAGATACGCAGTATTTT.

The chain recombines TRBV7-2 with TRBJ2-7; perhaps TRBD2 as D (7 bases). The CDR3 extends over 14 amino acids. Trimming cost V 7 bases and J 2 bases, with 15 bases left between them. Per germline, CDR1 SGHTA and CDR2 FQGNSA. CDR3 in amino acids: CASTEGGGPYEQYF. In DNA form, the CDR3 reads TGTGCCAGCACGGAGGGGGGGGGACCCTACGAGCAGTACTTC.

This clonotype was counted between two and nine times. The chain employs TRBV30 and TRBJ2-3; the D is unclear. Germline V gene lookup returns CDR1 GTSNPN and CDR2 SVGIG (reference sequence). V lost 5 bases and J 4 bases, leaving 16 bases between the germline ends. The CDR3 extends over 14 amino acids. CDR3 nucleotides: TGTGCCTGGGCCCGTAATAAAGGAGCAGATACGCAGTATTTT. It yields the protein CAWARNKGADTQYF. Together with reference TRBV30 and TRBJ2-3, the CDR3 gives the full variable domain: SQTIHQWPATLVQPVGSPLSLECTVEGTSNPNLYWYRQAAGRGLQLLFYSVGIGQISSEVPQNLSASRPQDRQFILSSKKLLLSDSGFYLCAWARNKGADTQYFGPGTRLTVL.

This clonotype has just one count. The rearrangement links TRBV30 to TRBJ1-2; maybe TRBD1 (5 bases). Germline lookup yields CDR1 GTSNPN and CDR2 SVGIG (reference sequence). Trimming shortened V by 2 bases and J by 4 bases, and 17 bases separated the two germline ends. This CDR3 contains 15 residues. CDR3 amino acids: CAWSLPGPLRYGYTF. Here the CDR3 DNA reads TGTGCCTGGAGTCTCCCGGGGCCCCTTCGCTATGGCTACACCTTC.

The chain employs TRBV29-1 and TRBJ2-1, with 8 bases matching TRBD1. Germline V CDR1 and CDR2: SQVTM, ANQGSEA. The CDR3 has 14 residues. V dropped 8 bases and J dropped 3; count of bases not matched to a gene: 9. DNA of the CDR3: TGCAGCTACCGGGGGACAGGAAACTACAATGAGCAGTTCTTC. Its translation is CSYRGTGNYNEQFF.

This clonotype was observed a handful of times. The rearrangement uses TRBV7-9 and TRBJ2-1, with D perhaps TRBD1 (6 bases). The CDR3 runs to 15 residues. V lost 5 bases, J lost 5 bases, and 16 bases lay in between. Looked up from germline, CDR1 is SEHNR and CDR2 is FQNEAQ (reference sequence). The CDR3 protein is CASSVGQQNNNEQFF. CDR3 coding DNA: TGTGCCAGCAGCGTGGGACAACAAAATAACAATGAGCAGTTCTTC.

The table lists this clonotype with a few counts. V and J are TRBV19 and TRBJ2-4, with 10 bases fitting TRBD1. Germline CDR1 and CDR2: LNHDA and SQIVND (reference sequence). The CDR3 has 15 residues. Germline trimming cut 9 bases from V and 12 bases from J; bases unmatched to any gene: 17. CDR3 amino acids: CASGQGGTQPRSQYF. The DNA for the CDR3 is TGTGCCAGCGGACAGGGGGGGACCCAACCGCGGTCTCAGTACTTC.

The chain links TRBV12-3 or TRBV12-4 to TRBJ2-3, with TRBD2 identical over 14 bases. The CDR3 has 17 amino acids. The V segment lost 5 bases and the J segment 2 bases; nucleotides outside the gene matches: 6. The CDR3 loop is CASSVGLAGAVTDTQYF. The CDR3 nucleotides read TGTGCCAGCAGTGTGGGACTAGCGGGGGCCGTCACAGATACGCAGTATTTT.

The V call is TRBV12-3 or TRBV12-4, the J call TRBJ2-3, with 8 bases aligning to TRBD1. The J segment lost 4 bases and the V segment lost 6 bases, leaving 9 bases of the junction unmatched. The CDR3 spans 15 residues. The DNA for the CDR3 is TGTGCCAGCAGCACCCGGGACAGGATAGCAGATACGCAGTATTTT. Translated: CASSTRDRIADTQYF.